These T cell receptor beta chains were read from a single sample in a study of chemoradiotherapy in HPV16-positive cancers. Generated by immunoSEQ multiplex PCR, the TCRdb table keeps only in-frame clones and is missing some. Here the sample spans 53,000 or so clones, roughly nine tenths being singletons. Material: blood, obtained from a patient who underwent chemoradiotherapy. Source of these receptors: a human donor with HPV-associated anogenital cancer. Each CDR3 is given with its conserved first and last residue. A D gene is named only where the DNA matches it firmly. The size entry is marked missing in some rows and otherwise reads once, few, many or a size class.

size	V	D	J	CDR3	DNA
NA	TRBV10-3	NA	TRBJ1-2	CASSLGGYTF	TGTGCCAGCAGTCTCGGCGGCTACACCTTC
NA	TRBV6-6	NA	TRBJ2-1	CASSFGGSSYNEQFF	TGTGCCAGCAGTTTCGGGGGCAGCTCCTACAATGAGCAGTTCTTC
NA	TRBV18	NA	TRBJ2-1	CASSFGDERNEQFF	TGTGCCAGCTCATTCGGGGACGAAAGGAATGAGCAGTTCTTC
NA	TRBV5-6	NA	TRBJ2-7	CASSLRVSSDSYEQYF	TGTGCCAGCAGCCTCAGGGTTTCAAGCGACTCCTACGAGCAGTACTTC
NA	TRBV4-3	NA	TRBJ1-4	CASSHFGVVNEKLFF	TGCGCCAGCAGCCACTTCGGGGTAGTTAATGAAAAACTGTTTTTT
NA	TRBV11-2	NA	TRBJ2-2	CASSLEGGRAGELFF	TGTGCCAGCAGCCTCGAGGGGGGTAGAGCCGGGGAGCTGTTTTTT
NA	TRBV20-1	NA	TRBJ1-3	CSASVGNTIYF	TGCAGTGCTAGTGTGGGAAACACCATATATTTT
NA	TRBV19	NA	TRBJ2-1	CASRGASYNEQFF	TGTGCCAGTCGGGGGGCCTCCTACAATGAGCAGTTCTTC
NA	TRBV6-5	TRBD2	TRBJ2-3	CASSIAGSTDTQYF	TGTGCCAGCAGTATAGCGGGGAGCACAGATACGCAGTATTTT
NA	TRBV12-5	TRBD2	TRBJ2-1	CASGLKRGPTHNEQFF	TGTGCTAGTGGTTTGAAGCGGGGTCCTACCCACAATGAGCAGTTCTTC
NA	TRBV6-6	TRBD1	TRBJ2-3	CASSTGQGADTQYF	TGTGCCAGCAGTACTGGACAGGGGGCAGATACGCAGTATTTT
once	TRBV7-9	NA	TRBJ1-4	CASSFRATNEKLFF	TGTGCCAGCAGCTTCCGTGCAACTAATGAAAAACTGTTTTTT
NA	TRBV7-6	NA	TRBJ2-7	CASSSSGASYEQYF	TGTGCCAGCAGCTCATCGGGGGCTTCCTACGAGCAGTACTTC
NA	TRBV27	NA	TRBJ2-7	CASSPHPEGYEQYF	TGTGCCAGCAGTCCCCACCCCGAGGGCTACGAGCAGTACTTC
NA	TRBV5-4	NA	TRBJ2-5	CASSPGGQETQYF	TGTGCCAGCAGCCCTGGGGGACAAGAGACCCAGTACTTC
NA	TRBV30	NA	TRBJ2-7	CAWSPSQPPEQYF	TGTGCCTGGAGTCCGAGCCAACCACCCGAGCAGTACTTC
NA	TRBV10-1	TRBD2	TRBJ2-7	CASSQALGGEQYF	TGCGCCAGCAGTCAGGCCCTGGGGGGGGAGCAGTACTTC
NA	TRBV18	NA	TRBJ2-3	CASSRGASGTDTQYF	TGTGCCAGCTCTCGCGGGGCATCTGGGACGGATACGCAGTATTTT
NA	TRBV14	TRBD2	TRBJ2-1	CASSQGTSGSINEQFF	TGTGCCAGCAGCCAAGGAACTAGCGGGAGTATAAATGAGCAGTTCTTC
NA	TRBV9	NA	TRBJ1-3	CASSDGRLTSGNTIYF	TGTGCCAGCAGCGATGGGAGACTGACCTCTGGAAACACCATATATTTT
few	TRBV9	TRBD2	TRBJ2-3	CASSVRGSKSDTQYF	TGTGCCAGCAGCGTCCGCGGGAGTAAATCAGATACGCAGTATTTT
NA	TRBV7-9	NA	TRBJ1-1	CASSLSTGQSSEAFF	TGTGCCAGCAGCTTATCGACGGGACAATCCTCTGAAGCTTTCTTT
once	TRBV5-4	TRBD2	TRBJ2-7	CASSSPGLAGGYEQYF	TGTGCCAGCAGCTCCCCGGGACTAGCGGGGGGATACGAGCAGTACTTC
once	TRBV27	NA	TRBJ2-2	CASSFVGAAGELFF	TGTGCCAGCAGTTTCGTTGGCGCGGCCGGGGAGCTGTTTTTT
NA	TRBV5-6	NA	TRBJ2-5	CASSYEETQYF	TGTGCCAGCAGCTACGAAGAGACCCAGTACTTC
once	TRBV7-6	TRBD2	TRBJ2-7	CASSSRQGLAGGHPLEQYF	TGTGCCAGCAGCTCTCGACAGGGGCTAGCGGGGGGCCACCCCCTGGAGCAGTACTTC
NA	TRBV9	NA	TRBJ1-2	CASSFPPAGSYGYTF	TGTGCCAGCAGCTTCCCCCCGGCAGGATCTTATGGCTACACCTTC
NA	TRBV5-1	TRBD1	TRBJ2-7	CASSSTGLEQYF	TGCGCCAGCAGCTCGACAGGGCTCGAGCAGTACTTC
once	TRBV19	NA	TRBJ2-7	CASSLGYEQYF	TGTGCCAGTAGTTTGGGGTACGAGCAGTACTTC
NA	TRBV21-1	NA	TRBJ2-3	CASSKAAGGVSTDTQYF	TGTGCCAGCAGCAAAGCAGCGGGGGGGGTTAGCACAGATACGCAGTATTTT
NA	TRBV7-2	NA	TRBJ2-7	CASSLGARTSSYEQYF	TGTGCCAGCAGCTTAGGCGCGCGCACAAGCTCCTACGAGCAGTACTTC
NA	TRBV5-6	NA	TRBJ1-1	CASSRAGTLRHEAFF	TGTGCCAGCAGTAGAGCTGGGACTCTTCGCCACGAAGCTTTCTTT
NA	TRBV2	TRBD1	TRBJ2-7	CASSGAKTGTESYEQYF	TGTGCCAGCAGTGGCGCCAAGACCGGGACAGAAAGCTACGAGCAGTACTTC
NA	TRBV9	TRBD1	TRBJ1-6	CASSPREGQGGNSPLHF	TGTGCCAGCAGCCCCAGGGAGGGACAGGGGGGTAATTCACCCCTCCACTTT
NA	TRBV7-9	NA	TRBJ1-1	CASVKEHLNTEAFF	TGTGCCAGCGTCAAGGAACATTTGAACACTGAAGCTTTCTTT
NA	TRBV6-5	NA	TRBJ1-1	CASSYGTGNTEAFF	TGTGCCAGCAGTTACGGCACAGGGAACACTGAAGCTTTCTTT
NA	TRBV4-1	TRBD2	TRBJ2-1	CASSQETLAGGREQFF	TGCGCCAGCAGCCAAGAGACACTAGCGGGGGGGCGTGAGCAGTTCTTC
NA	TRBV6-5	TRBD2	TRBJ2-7	CASSPTSGGAGEQYF	TGTGCCAGCAGTCCAACTAGCGGGGGGGCCGGCGAGCAGTACTTC
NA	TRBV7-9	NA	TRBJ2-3	CASSRRTGASTDTQYF	TGTGCCAGCAGCCGTCGGACGGGAGCTAGCACAGATACGCAGTATTTT
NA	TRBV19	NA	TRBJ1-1	CASSISLVMHTEAFF	TGTGCCAGTAGTATATCCCTTGTGATGCACACTGAAGCTTTCTTT
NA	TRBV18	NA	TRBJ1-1	CASSPWEGIMNTEAFF	TGTGCCAGCTCACCATGGGAGGGGATCATGAACACTGAAGCTTTCTTT
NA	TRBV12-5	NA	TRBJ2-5	CASGFPMGTQYF	TGTGCTAGTGGTTTCCCGATGGGGACCCAGTACTTC
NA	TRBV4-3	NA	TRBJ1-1	CASSRGRGTEAFF	TGCGCCAGCAGCCGCGGGAGGGGAACTGAAGCTTTCTTT
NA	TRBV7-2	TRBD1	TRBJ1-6	CASSVLGTAAPLHF	TGTGCCAGCAGCGTGTTGGGGACAGCCGCACCCCTCCACTTT
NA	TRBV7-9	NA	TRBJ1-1	CASSTKLGRETEAFF	TGTGCCAGCAGCACCAAACTGGGCAGGGAGACTGAAGCTTTCTTT
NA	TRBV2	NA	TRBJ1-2	CASSEGRATGGYTF	TGTGCCAGCAGTGAAGGCAGGGCCACGGGAGGCTACACCTTC
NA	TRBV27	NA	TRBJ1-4	CASSPFLGGANEKLFF	TGTGCCAGCAGTCCTTTCCTAGGGGGGGCTAATGAAAAACTGTTTTTT
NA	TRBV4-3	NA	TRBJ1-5	CASSQDGGESQPQHF	TGCGCCAGCAGCCAAGATGGGGGGGAGAGTCAGCCCCAGCATTTT
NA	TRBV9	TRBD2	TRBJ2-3	CASSPEGLAGGDSDTQYF	TGTGCCAGCAGCCCCGAGGGACTAGCGGGGGGTGATTCAGATACGCAGTATTTT
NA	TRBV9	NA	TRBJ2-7	CASSASAGSREQYF	TGTGCCAGCAGCGCTTCTGCCGGGTCGAGAGAGCAGTACTTC
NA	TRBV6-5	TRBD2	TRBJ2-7	CASSYVTSGEGEQYF	TGTGCCAGCAGTTACGTGACTAGCGGCGAGGGCGAGCAGTACTTC
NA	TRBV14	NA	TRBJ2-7	CASSQGLNRVYEQYF	TGTGCCAGCAGCCAAGGGTTGAACAGGGTCTACGAGCAGTACTTC
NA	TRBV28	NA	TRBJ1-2	CASTPPGGTNYGYTF	TGTGCCAGCACTCCCCCGGGCGGCACTAACTATGGCTACACCTTC